This T cell receptor beta chain comes out of a study of CDR3 diversity in severe acne. CDR1 is SGHRS and CDR2 is YFSETQ in the germline V gene. Trimming removed 0 bases from V and 1 base from J; junction bases left unmatched: 3. The CDR3 spans 17 residues. TCRdb independently ran MiXCR on the PCR reads; one entry per CDR3 protein. The repertoire holds tens of thousands of distinct CDR3 sequences, with around 49% as singletons. The clonotype comes from a male donor in good health, without acne. The chain uses TRBV5-1 and TRBJ2-3; 12 bases align to TRBD2. The sequenced sample was blood. The CDR3 sequence is CASSLGLAGARTDTQYF. CDR3 sequence (DNA): TGCGCCAGCAGCTTGGGACTAGCGGGAGCGCGCACAGATACGCAGTATTTT. Using reference TRBV5-1 and TRBJ2-3 for the parts outside the CDR3, the full variable domain is KAGVTQTPRYLIKTRGQQVTLSCSPISGHRSVSWYQQTPGQGLQFLFEYFSETQRNKGNFPGRFSGRQFSNSRSEMNVSTLELGDSALYLCASSLGLAGARTDTQYFGPGTRLTVL.